The TCR beta chain under discussion was sequenced for a study of cytomegalovirus exposure and HLA in healthy donors. Study-level points and caveats: Upon later analysis, TCR association rates were observed to vary by HLA locus, being highest for DRB1 and lowest for HLA-C. In a later analysis, at a false discovery rate of 0.05, 16,951 TCR beta sequences matched HLA alleles. High sensitivity and specificity were reportedly achieved when the classifier diagnosed cytomegalovirus status. Listed as cytomegalovirus-associated were 164 TCR beta chains.

V lost 4 bases, J lost 5 bases, and 8 bases stayed unmatched. Germline CDR1 SGHTA, CDR2 FQGNSA. The CDR3 runs to 15 residues. As for this clone: What it recognizes is unknown.

The PCR contained 60 Vbeta and 13 Jbeta primers. This table comes from immunoSEQ multiplex PCR, and its TCRdb copy is limited to in-frame clones, with some not included. Of around 130,000 clones in the sample, around 80% were seen once. Sequenced: PBMCs. The receptor was derived from a woman in her late teens or twenties in good health and CMV-seronegative. V gene TRBV7-2 combines with J gene TRBJ1-5; 7 nucleotides align to TRBD1. The CDR3 protein is CASSSSQGNHQPQHF. CDR3 nucleotides: TGTGCCAGCAGCTCTTCACAGGGGAACCATCAGCCCCAGCATTTT.